The 24 T cell receptor beta chains in this list originate from one sample, sequenced in a study of cytomegalovirus exposure and HLA in healthy donors. Both 60 Vbeta primers and 13 Jbeta primers went into the PCR. TCRdb's table, derived via immunoSEQ multiplex PCR, lists solely in-frame clones and lacks some. The table records 79,000 or so clones, roughly 79% of them present only once. Sequencing was carried out using PBMCs. Receptor source: a woman aged 35 to 49 in good health and CMV-seropositive.

This CDR3 reads CASSTLAPREQFF. CDR3 DNA sequence: TGTGCCAGTAGTACGTTAGCCCCGAGGGAGCAGTTCTTC. The chain carries TRBV19 and TRBJ2-1; no clear D gene. Deletions cut 4 bases from V and 10 bases from J, with 14 bases between. The CDR3 totals 13 residues. From germline, CDR1 is LNHDA and CDR2 SQIVND (reference sequence).

V and J are TRBV27 and TRBJ2-7; TRBD2 might be the D (6 bases). CDR3 length: 14 amino acids. Germline assignment: CDR1 MNHEY and CDR2 SMNVEV (reference sequence). The V end was cut by 4 bases, the J end by 3 bases, with 13 bases between. CDR3 sequence: CASSSSDSGYEQYF. The CDR3 DNA reads as TGTGCCAGCAGTTCCTCGGATAGCGGCTACGAGCAGTACTTC.

This chain links TRBV5-1 with TRBJ2-1, with a weak D call TRBD2 (6 bases). Looked up from germline, CDR1 is SGHRS and CDR2 is YFSETQ. The germline V and J ends were trimmed by 1 base and 4 bases, with 15 bases remaining between them. This CDR3 has 16 residues. Here the CDR3 reads CASSLRVGSAYNEQFF. As DNA, the CDR3 is TGCGCCAGCAGCTTGCGGGTCGGGAGTGCTTACAATGAGCAGTTCTTC.

This chain connects TRBV6-1 to TRBJ2-7; tentatively, D is TRBD2 (6 bases). This CDR3 has 15 amino acids. V was pared by 6 bases and J by 1 base, with 16 bases between. Germline CDR1 reads MNHNS; CDR2 reads SASEGT. The CDR3: CASREGPSVSYEQYF. The CDR3 bases are TGTGCCAGCAGGGAGGGACCAAGTGTTTCCTACGAGCAGTACTTC.

The V call is TRBV6-4, the J call TRBJ2-3; D possibly corresponds to TRBD2 (5 bases). V was pared by 3 bases and J by 0 bases, with 10 bases between. This CDR3 spans 15 amino acids. Germline V gene lookup returns CDR1 MRHNA and CDR2 SNTAGT. The CDR3 here is CASSDGGTSTDTQYF. DNA of the CDR3: TGTGCCAGCAGTGATGGAGGCACCAGCACAGATACGCAGTATTTT.

The V gene is TRBV5-6, the J gene TRBJ1-1; no definite D call. V shed 0 bases and J shed 2 bases, with 20 bases lying between them. The CDR3 runs to 18 residues. The germline V gene encodes CDR1 SGHDT and CDR2 YYEEEE. The CDR3 DNA reads as TGTGCCAGCAGCTTGGTTGATGTCCGGCAGGTCCGAAACACTGAAGCTTTCTTT. Protein product: CASSLVDVRQVRNTEAFF.

The chain has TRBV2 and TRBJ1-5; D unclear. Trimming removed 4 bases from V and 6 bases from J, with 7 bases in between. This CDR3 is built from 12 residues. Germline V gene lookup returns CDR1 SNHLY and CDR2 FYNNEI. The CDR3: CASSARGQPQHF. CDR3 DNA sequence: TGTGCCAGCAGTGCCCGGGGTCAGCCCCAGCATTTT.

This clone has a handful of counts. The chain combines TRBV7-9 with TRBJ2-7, with 13 positions matching TRBD2. V shed 4 bases and J 0 bases; nucleotides not matched to a gene: 6. CDR1 and CDR2 from the germline V gene are SEHNR and FQNEAQ (reference sequence). The CDR3 has 17 residues. In DNA, the CDR3 is TGTGCCAGCAGCTCCGGACTAGCGGGGGCACGCTCCTACGAGCAGTACTTC. Its translation is CASSSGLAGARSYEQYF.

This chain joins TRBV7-9 and TRBJ2-7, with TRBD1 as a possible D gene (6 bases). The CDR3 has 17 amino acids. With 5 bases removed from V and 5 bases from J, the gap between germline ends came to 25 bases. Germline-derived CDR1 and CDR2 are SEHNR and FQNEAQ (reference sequence). The CDR3 reads CASSHTTTATGTHEQYF. DNA of the CDR3: TGTGCCAGCAGCCACACCACTACCGCCACAGGGACCCACGAGCAGTACTTC.

V is TRBV30 and J is TRBJ2-7; possibly TRBD1 for D (5 bases). The CDR3 runs 15 residues. Trimming removed 0 bases from V and 6 bases from J, with 18 bases in between. Looked up from germline, CDR1 is GTSNPN and CDR2 is SVGIG (reference sequence). CDR3 nucleotides: TGTGCCTGGAGTGTATCCCACCTTACAGGAGCCGAGCAGTACTTC. As protein: CAWSVSHLTGAEQYF.

V usage is TRBV9 and J usage is TRBJ1-4; TRBD1 matches 7 bases. The V gene end was trimmed by 1 base and the J gene end by 3 bases; junction bases not matched to a gene: 3. Germline loops: CDR1 SGDLS, CDR2 YYNGEE. This CDR3 is 15 amino acids long. This chain's CDR3 is CASSVRTGSNEKLFF. The CDR3 nucleotides are TGTGCCAGCAGCGTAAGGACAGGATCTAATGAAAAACTGTTTTTT. Drawing the rest from reference TRBV9 and TRBJ1-4, the complete variable domain is DSGVTQTPKHLITATGQRVTLRCSPRSGDLSVYWYQQSLDQGLQFLIQYYNGEERAKGNILERFSAQQFPDLHSELNLSSLELGDSALYFCASSVRTGSNEKLFFGSGTQLSVL.

This clone was detected a few times. The same CDR3 can be traced to other DNA sequences in this sample. J is TRBJ1-2 and V is TRBV5-1; TRBD1 matches at 8 bases. Germline CDR1 reads SGHRS; CDR2 reads YFSETQ. This CDR3 has 14 residues. J was trimmed by 1 base and V by 2 bases; bases with no gene match: 1. The CDR3 DNA follows: TGCGCCAGCAGCTTAGGACAGGGTAACTATGGCTACACCTTC. Translated, it gives CASSLGQGNYGYTF.

The V call is TRBV2, the J call TRBJ1-2, with D perhaps matching TRBD1 (6 bases). This CDR3 comprises 13 residues. With 6 bases removed from V and 2 bases from J, the gap between germline ends came to 10 bases. CDR1 SNHLY and CDR2 FYNNEI come from the germline V gene. The CDR3 DNA sequence: TGTGCCAGCAGGGGGGGGCCGAACTATGGCTACACCTTC. This codes for CASRGGPNYGYTF.

The chain combines TRBV6-7 with TRBJ1-1; D remains unclear. TRBV6-7 is assigned to the ORF class and has an uncertain function. This CDR3 comprises 13 residues. Trimming cost V 5 bases and J 4 bases, with 11 bases left between them. The CDR3 region is CASSNREGTEAFF. DNA of the CDR3: TGTGCCAGCAGTAATCGGGAGGGCACTGAAGCTTTCTTT.

The chain links TRBV15 to TRBJ2-3; 8 bases agree with TRBD1. The CDR3 runs 14 residues. The germline gives CDR1 LNHNV, CDR2 YYDKDF (reference sequence). After removal of 3 bases from V and 4 bases from J, the junction contained 3 bases not matched to a gene. CDR3 amino acids: CATSRGTGSDTQYF. CDR3 in DNA: TGTGCCACCAGCAGGGGGACAGGCTCAGATACGCAGTATTTT.

The chain is built from TRBV7-9 and TRBJ1-1; D is uncertain. Germline loops: CDR1 SEHNR, CDR2 FQNEAQ (reference sequence). CDR3 size: 13 residues. Trimming shortened V by 1 base and J by 1 base, and 4 bases separated the two germline ends. In DNA, the CDR3 is TGTGCCAGCAGCTTAGAACAGAACACTGAAGCTTTCTTT. Protein sequence: CASSLEQNTEAFF.

This sequence joins TRBV6-6 and TRBJ1-5; D is unresolved. Trimming shortened V by 2 bases and J by 4 bases, and 3 bases separated the two germline ends. This CDR3 has 12 residues. Germline CDR1 is MNHNY and CDR2 is SVGAGI (reference sequence). Written as DNA, the CDR3 is TGTGCCAGCAGTTACCTAAATCAGCCCCAGCATTTT. As protein: CASSYLNQPQHF.

The V gene is TRBV2, the J gene TRBJ1-2; TRBD1 agrees at 7 bases. Trimming took 7 bases from V and 2 from J; bases not matched to a gene: 7. The CDR3 runs 14 residues. The germline V gene has CDR1 SNHLY and CDR2 FYNNEI. CDR3 sequence reads: CASKGAGANYGYTF. The CDR3 bases are TGTGCCAGCAAGGGGGCAGGAGCAAACTATGGCTACACCTTC.

On this clone itself: The junction and the germline gene differ at one end; a read error may be behind it. V usage is TRBV27 and J usage is TRBJ1-5, with D possibly being TRBD1 (6 bases). CDR1 and CDR2 from the germline V gene are MNHEY and SMNVEV (reference sequence). This CDR3 spans 14 amino acids. CDR3 protein: CASSRNRVNQPQNF. The DNA of the CDR3 is TGTGCCAGCAGTCGAAACAGGGTAAATCAGCCCCAGAATTTT.

The CDR3 here is CASSPPMNTEAFF. The DNA of the CDR3 is TGTGCCAGCAGCCCCCCTATGAACACTGAAGCTTTCTTT. The chain has TRBV13 and TRBJ1-1, with unresolved D. Germline V lookup: CDR1 PRHDT, CDR2 FYEKMQ (reference sequence). V was trimmed by 5 bases and J by 0 bases, leaving 7 bases between them. This CDR3 is 13 amino acids long.

This clone was found once. The chain combines TRBV4-1 with TRBJ2-1; weak D call: TRBD2 (5 bases). The V gene's germline CDR1 is MGHRA and CDR2 YSYEKL. The CDR3 loop spans 18 amino acids. V was pared by 0 bases and J by 0 bases, with 15 bases between. This chain's CDR3 is CASSQERHGLSSYNEQFF. The CDR3 bases are TGCGCCAGCAGCCAAGAAAGGCATGGACTGAGCTCCTACAATGAGCAGTTCTTC.

Only a few counts were recorded for this clone. As DNA, the CDR3 is TGCAGCGTTGGCCAGACAGGTCCCGGGGCCAACGTCCTGACTTTC. Protein product: CSVGQTGPGANVLTF. The gene calls are TRBV29-1 and TRBJ2-6; maybe TRBD1 (6 bases). CDR3 length equals 15 residues. CDR1 and CDR2 from the germline V gene are SQVTM and ANQGSEA. V was cut by 4 bases and J by 4 bases, with 14 bases left in between. Full variable domain (outside the CDR3, taken from reference TRBV29-1 and TRBJ2-6): SAVISQKPSRDICQRGTSLTIQCQVDSQVTMMFWYRQQPGQSLTLIATANQGSEATYESGFVIDKFPISRPNLTFSTLTVSNMSPEDSSIYLCSVGQTGPGANVLTFGAGSRLTVL.

The rearrangement uses TRBV9 and TRBJ2-5; TRBD2 aligns across 12 bases. The CDR3 sequence is 16 residues long. With V trimmed by 0 bases and J by 5 bases, 5 bases remained unmatched. From germline, CDR1 is SGDLS and CDR2 YYNGEE. The CDR3, as DNA: TGTGCCAGCAGCGTAGGGCTAGCGGGGGGGATGGAGACCCAGTACTTC. It translates to CASSVGLAGGMETQYF.

This clone was recorded at least ten times. The rearrangement uses TRBV6-9 and TRBJ2-1; no clear D. This CDR3 is built from 13 residues. CDR1 is MNHGY and CDR2 is SVAAGI in the germline V gene. V lost 3 bases to trimming and J lost 3 bases, with 6 bases between them. CDR3 sequence reads: CASSYPRYNEQFF. The CDR3 region has the DNA TGTGCCAGCAGTTACCCCCGCTACAATGAGCAGTTCTTC.